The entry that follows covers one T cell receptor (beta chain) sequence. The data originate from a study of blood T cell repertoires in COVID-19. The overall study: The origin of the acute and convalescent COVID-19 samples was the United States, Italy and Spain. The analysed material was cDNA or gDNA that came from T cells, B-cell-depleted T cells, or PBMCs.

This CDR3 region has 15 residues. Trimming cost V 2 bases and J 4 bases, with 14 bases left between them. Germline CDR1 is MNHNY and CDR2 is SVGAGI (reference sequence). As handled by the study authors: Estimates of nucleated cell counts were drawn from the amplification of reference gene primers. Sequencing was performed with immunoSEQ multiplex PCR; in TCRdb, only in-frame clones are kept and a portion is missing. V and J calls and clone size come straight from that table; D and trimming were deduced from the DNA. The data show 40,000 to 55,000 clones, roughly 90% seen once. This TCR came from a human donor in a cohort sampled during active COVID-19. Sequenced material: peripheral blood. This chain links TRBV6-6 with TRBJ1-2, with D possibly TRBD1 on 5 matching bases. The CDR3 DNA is TGTGCCAGCAGTTACGGGGCAGGGTACGCCTATGGCTACACCTTC. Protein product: CASSYGAGYAYGYTF.